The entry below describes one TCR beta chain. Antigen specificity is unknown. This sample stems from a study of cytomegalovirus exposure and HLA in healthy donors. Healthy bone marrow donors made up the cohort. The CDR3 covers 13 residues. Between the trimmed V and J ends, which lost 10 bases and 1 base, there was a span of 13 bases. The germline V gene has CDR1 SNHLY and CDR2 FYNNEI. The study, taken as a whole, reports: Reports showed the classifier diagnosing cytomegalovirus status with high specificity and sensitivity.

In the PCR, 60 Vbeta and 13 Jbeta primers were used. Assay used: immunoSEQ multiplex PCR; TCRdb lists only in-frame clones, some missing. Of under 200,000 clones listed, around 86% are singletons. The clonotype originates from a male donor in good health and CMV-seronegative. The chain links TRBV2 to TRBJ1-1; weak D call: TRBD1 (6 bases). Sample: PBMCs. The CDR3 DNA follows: TGTGCCACCTCCAGGGGAGCGAACACTGAAGCTTTCTTT. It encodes CATSRGANTEAFF.